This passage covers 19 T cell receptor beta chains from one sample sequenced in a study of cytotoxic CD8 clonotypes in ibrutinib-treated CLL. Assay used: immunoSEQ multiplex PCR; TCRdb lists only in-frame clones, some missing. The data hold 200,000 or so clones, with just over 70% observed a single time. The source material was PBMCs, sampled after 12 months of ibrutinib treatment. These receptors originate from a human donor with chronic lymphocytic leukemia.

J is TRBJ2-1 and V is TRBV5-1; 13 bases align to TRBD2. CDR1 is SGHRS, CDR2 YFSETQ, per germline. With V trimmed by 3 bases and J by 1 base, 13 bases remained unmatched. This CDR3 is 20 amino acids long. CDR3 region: CASSSTTSGRIWGSYNEQFF. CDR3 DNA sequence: TGCGCCAGCAGCTCCACGACTAGCGGGAGGATATGGGGTTCCTACAATGAGCAGTTCTTC.

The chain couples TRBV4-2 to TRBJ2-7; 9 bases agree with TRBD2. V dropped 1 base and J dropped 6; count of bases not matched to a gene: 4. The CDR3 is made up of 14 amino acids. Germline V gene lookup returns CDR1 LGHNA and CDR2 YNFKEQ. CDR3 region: CASSQGGSGGEQYF. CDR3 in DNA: TGTGCCAGCAGCCAAGGGGGTAGCGGGGGCGAGCAGTACTTC.

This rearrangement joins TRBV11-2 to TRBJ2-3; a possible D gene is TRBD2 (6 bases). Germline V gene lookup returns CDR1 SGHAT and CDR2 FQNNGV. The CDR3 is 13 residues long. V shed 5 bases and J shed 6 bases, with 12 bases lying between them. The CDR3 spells CASSLLGGDTQYF. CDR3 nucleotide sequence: TGTGCCAGCAGCCTACTTGGGGGGGATACGCAGTATTTT.

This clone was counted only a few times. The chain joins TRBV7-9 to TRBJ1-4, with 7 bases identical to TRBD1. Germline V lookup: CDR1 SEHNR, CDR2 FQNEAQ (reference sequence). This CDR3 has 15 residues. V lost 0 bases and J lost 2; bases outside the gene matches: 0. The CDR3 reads CASSLAGQTNEKLFF. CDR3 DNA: TGTGCCAGCAGCTTAGCGGGACAGACTAATGAAAAACTGTTTTTT.

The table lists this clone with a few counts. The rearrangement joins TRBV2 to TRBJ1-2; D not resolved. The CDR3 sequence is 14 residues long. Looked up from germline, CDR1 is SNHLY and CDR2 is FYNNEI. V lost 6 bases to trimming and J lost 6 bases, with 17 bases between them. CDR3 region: CASSPRQTMNGYTF. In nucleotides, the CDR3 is TGTGCCAGCAGCCCCCGGCAGACGATGAATGGCTACACCTTC.

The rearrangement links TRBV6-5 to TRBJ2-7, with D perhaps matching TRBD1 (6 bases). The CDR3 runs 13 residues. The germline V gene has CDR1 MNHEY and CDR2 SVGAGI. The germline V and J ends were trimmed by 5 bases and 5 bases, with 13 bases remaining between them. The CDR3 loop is CASSPRGSHEQYF. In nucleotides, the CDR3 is TGTGCCAGCAGTCCTAGGGGGTCCCACGAGCAGTACTTC.

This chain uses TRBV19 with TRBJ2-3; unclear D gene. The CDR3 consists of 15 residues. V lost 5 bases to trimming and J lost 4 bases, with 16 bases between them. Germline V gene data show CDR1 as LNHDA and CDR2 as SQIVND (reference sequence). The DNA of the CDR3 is TGTGCCAGTAGTCCGCGGTCGGGCCTAGCAGATACGCAGTATTTT. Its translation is CASSPRSGLADTQYF.

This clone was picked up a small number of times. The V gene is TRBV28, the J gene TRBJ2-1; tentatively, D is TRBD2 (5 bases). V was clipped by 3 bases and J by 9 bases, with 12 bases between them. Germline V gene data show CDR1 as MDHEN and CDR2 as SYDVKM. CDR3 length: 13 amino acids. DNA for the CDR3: TGTGCCAGCAGTTTCGGGGTTCCTGCTGAGCAGTTCTTC. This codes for CASSFGVPAEQFF.

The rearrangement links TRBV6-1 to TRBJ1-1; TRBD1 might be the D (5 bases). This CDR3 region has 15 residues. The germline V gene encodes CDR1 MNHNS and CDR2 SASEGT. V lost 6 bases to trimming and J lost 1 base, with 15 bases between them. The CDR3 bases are TGTGCCAGCAGCCTGGGAGGGGCCCGGAACACTGAAGCTTTCTTT. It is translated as CASSLGGARNTEAFF.

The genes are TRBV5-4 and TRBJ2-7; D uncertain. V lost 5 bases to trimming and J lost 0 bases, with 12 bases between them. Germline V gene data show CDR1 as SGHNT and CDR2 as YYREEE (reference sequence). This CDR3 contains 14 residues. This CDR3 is CASSLSLSSYEQYF. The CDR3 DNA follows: TGTGCCAGCAGTTTGAGCCTTAGCTCCTACGAGCAGTACTTC.

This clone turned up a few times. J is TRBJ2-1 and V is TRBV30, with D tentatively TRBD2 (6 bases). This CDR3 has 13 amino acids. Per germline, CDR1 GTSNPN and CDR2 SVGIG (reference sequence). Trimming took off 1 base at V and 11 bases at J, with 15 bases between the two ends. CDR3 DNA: TGTGCCTGGAGTGCACGCGAAGGGACTCAGCAGTTCTTC. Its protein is CAWSAREGTQQFF.

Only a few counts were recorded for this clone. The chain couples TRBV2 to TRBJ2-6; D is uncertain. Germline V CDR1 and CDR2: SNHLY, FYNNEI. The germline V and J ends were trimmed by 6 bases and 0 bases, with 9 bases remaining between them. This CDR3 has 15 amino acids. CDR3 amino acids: CASRVSLSGANVLTF. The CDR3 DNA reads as TGTGCCAGCAGGGTCAGCCTCTCTGGGGCCAACGTCCTGACTTTC.

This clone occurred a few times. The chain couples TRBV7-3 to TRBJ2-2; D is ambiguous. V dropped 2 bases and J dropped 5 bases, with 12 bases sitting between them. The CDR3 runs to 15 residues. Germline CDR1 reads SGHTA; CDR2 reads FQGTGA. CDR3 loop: CASSLPVARTGELFF. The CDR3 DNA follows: TGTGCCAGCAGCTTACCCGTAGCCAGGACCGGGGAGCTGTTTTTT.

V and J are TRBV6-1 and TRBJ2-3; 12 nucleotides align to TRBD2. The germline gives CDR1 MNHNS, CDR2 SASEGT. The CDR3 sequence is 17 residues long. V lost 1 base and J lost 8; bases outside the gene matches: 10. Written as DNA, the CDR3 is TGTGCCAGCAGTGAAGTTGGACTAGCGGGGACCAGGGGTACGCAGTATTTT. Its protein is CASSEVGLAGTRGTQYF.

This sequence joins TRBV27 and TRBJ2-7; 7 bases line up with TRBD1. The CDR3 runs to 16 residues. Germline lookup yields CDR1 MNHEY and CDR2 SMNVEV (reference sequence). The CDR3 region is CAGQPNRGHTTYEQYF. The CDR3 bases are TGTGCTGGGCAACCGAACAGGGGCCACACCACCTACGAGCAGTACTTC.

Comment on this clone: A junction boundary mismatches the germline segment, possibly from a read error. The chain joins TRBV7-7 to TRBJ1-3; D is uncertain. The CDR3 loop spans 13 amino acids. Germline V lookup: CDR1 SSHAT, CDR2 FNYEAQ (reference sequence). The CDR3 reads CASSLAADGTIYF. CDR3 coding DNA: TGTGCTAGCAGCTTAGCAGCGGACGGCACCATATATTTT.

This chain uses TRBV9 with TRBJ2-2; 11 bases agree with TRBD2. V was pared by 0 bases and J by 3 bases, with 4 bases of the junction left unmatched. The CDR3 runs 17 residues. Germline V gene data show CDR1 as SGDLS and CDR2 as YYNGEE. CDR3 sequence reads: CASSVVGSGRDTGELFF. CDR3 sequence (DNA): TGTGCCAGCAGCGTAGTCGGTAGCGGGAGGGACACCGGGGAGCTGTTTTTT.

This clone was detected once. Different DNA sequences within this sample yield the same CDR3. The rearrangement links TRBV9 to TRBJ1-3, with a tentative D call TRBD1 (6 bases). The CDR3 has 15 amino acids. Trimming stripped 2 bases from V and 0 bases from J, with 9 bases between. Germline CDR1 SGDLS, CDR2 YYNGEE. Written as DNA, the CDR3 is TGTGCCAGCAGCGTCTCGGACAGCTCTGGAAACACCATATATTTT. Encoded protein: CASSVSDSSGNTIYF.

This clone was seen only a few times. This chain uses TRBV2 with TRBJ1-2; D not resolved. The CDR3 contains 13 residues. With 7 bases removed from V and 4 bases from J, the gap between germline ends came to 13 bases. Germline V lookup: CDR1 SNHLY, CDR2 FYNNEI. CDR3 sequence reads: CASTLEVLYGYTF. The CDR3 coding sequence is TGTGCCAGCACCCTCGAGGTCCTCTATGGCTACACCTTC.